This paragraph covers one T cell receptor beta chain sequence. An end of the junction does not agree with germline; a read error may underlie this. This entry is derived from a study of tumor-infiltrating lymphocytes in primary liver carcinoma. On the study more broadly: Tumor stage was T1-T3 N0M0, and tumor size was about 4 to 11 cm across.

The approximately 20-31 mg bulk tissue piece was not sorted before simultaneous RNA and DNA extraction. Total RNA (roughly 550 ng) served as template for TCR beta cDNA synthesis primed by a constant-region primer. A slightly modified ARM-PCR protocol with three nested multiplex PCR rounds produced these TCR beta libraries. Researchers ran the first two PCR rounds for roughly 11 cycles each with TRBV1-TRBV30 forward primers and a C-beta reverse primer. MiXCR was run by TCRdb on the multiplex PCR reads, yielding one entry per CDR3 protein. Of roughly 20,000 distinct CDR3 sequences in the sample, almost 80% were seen once. The germline gives CDR1 MNHNS, CDR2 SASEGT. This CDR3 is built from 14 residues.

The rearrangement links TRBV6-1 to TRBJ2-7; D gene uncertain. The sequence derives from a woman younger than 45 with primary liver carcinoma and hepatitis B virus infection. The source material was liver tumor tissue from sampling region 4. Subset noted: tumor region T4, right-lateral pole. The CDR3 region has the DNA TGTGTCAGCAGTGGTTCACATTCTGGATCCGATCAGTACTTC. Its protein product is CVSSGSHSGSDQYF.